These 14 T cell receptor beta chains came from one sample sequenced in a study of blood T cell repertoires in COVID-19. Sequencing used immunoSEQ multiplex PCR; TCRdb keeps in-frame clones, though not all of them. Found here are tens of thousands of clones, around 89% of them singletons; the top ten hold about 5%. Sequencing input: peripheral blood. The receptors were sampled from a woman of 80 years or more with active COVID-19.

The chain combines TRBV28 with TRBJ2-2; D is possibly TRBD2 (6 bases). From germline, CDR1 is MDHEN and CDR2 SYDVKM. The CDR3 runs to 15 residues. V was clipped by 6 bases and J by 5 bases, with 16 bases between them. The CDR3 region has the DNA TGTGCCAGCAGGAACCCGGGACTGAATACCGGGGAGCTGTTTTTT. Amino acid sequence: CASRNPGLNTGELFF.

The rearrangement links TRBV9 to TRBJ2-1; D may be TRBD1 (5 bases). V shed 3 bases and J shed 7 bases, with 8 bases lying between them. CDR1 SGDLS and CDR2 YYNGEE come from the germline V gene. This CDR3 has 12 amino acids. CDR3: CASSGQFNEQFF. DNA of the CDR3: TGTGCCAGCAGCGGACAGTTTAATGAGCAGTTCTTC. Looking up the rest from reference TRBV9 and TRBJ2-1 gives the full variable domain: DSGVTQTPKHLITATGQRVTLRCSPRSGDLSVYWYQQSLDQGLQFLIQYYNGEERAKGNILERFSAQQFPDLHSELNLSSLELGDSALYFCASSGQFNEQFFGPGTRLTVL.

The chain joins TRBV12-1 to TRBJ2-3; no check of the table's D call, TRBD2, against the DNA was made. TRBV12-1 is tagged as a pseudogene. This CDR3 has 14 residues. CDR3 sequence: CASSFYYGTDTQYF. In nucleotides, the CDR3 is TGTGCCAGCAGCTTTTACTACGGCACAGATACGCAGTATTTT.

The chain carries TRBV19 and TRBJ1-4; possibly TRBD1 for D (6 bases). Germline values: CDR1 LNHDA, CDR2 SQIVND (reference sequence). The ends were cut back, 8 bases at V and 8 bases at J, with 18 bases in the middle. This CDR3 is built from 14 residues. The CDR3 reads CASAGGNDQEKLFF. CDR3 DNA sequence: TGTGCCAGTGCGGGGGGCAACGATCAGGAAAAACTGTTTTTT.

The V call is TRBV2, the J call TRBJ1-5, with unresolved D. This CDR3 comprises 14 residues. Germline V lookup: CDR1 SNHLY, CDR2 FYNNEI. Trimming took off 8 bases at V and 3 bases at J, with 14 bases between the two ends. The CDR3 loop is CASSSRRINQPQHF. The CDR3 coding sequence is TGTGCCAGCTCTAGCAGACGTATCAATCAGCCCCAGCATTTT.

V gene TRBV24-1 combines with J gene TRBJ2-7, with TRBD1 identical over 9 bases. The CDR3 loop spans 15 amino acids. Germline CDR1 KGHDR, CDR2 SFDVKD. V gave up 6 bases and J gave up 3 bases; unmatched junction bases: 8. CDR3 sequence reads: CATSYGQGSFYEQYF. CDR3 in DNA: TGTGCCACCAGTTACGGACAGGGGAGCTTCTACGAGCAGTACTTC.

V and J are TRBV7-9 and TRBJ2-5; 13 bases fit TRBD2. Per the germline V gene, CDR1 is SEHNR and CDR2 is FQNEAQ (reference sequence). This CDR3 has 18 residues. Trimming at V came to 5 bases and at J to 3 bases, leaving 12 bases not matched to a gene. CDR3 sequence reads: CASSPNPGLAGSKETQYF. Here the CDR3 DNA reads TGTGCCAGCAGCCCGAATCCGGGACTAGCGGGATCTAAAGAGACCCAGTACTTC.

V gene TRBV7-8 combines with J gene TRBJ2-7, with D perhaps TRBD2 (6 bases). The CDR3 is 13 residues long. The germline V gene has CDR1 SGHVS and CDR2 FQNEAQ. Trimming shortened V by 0 bases and J by 5 bases, and 8 bases separated the two germline ends. CDR3 sequence: CASSLAREDEQYF. As DNA, the CDR3 is TGTGCCAGCAGCTTAGCGAGGGAGGACGAGCAGTACTTC.

The V and J genes are TRBV29-1 and TRBJ2-1, with 9 bases identical to TRBD2. CDR3 length: 19 residues. The V gene end was trimmed by 6 bases and the J gene end by 0 bases; junction bases not matched to a gene: 18. Germline lookup yields CDR1 SQVTM and CDR2 ANQGSEA. CDR3 DNA: TGCAGCGTCCCCGGGGGGGGTCTAGCGGGACGTAGCTCCTACAATGAGCAGTTCTTC. Translated, it gives CSVPGGGLAGRSSYNEQFF.

V usage is TRBV28 and J usage is TRBJ2-1; a possible D gene is TRBD2 (5 bases). This CDR3 is built from 15 residues. The V gene's germline CDR1 is MDHEN and CDR2 SYDVKM. Deletions cut 4 bases from V and 7 bases from J, with 17 bases between. The CDR3 nucleotides are TGTGCCAGCAGTTCCCCCCGGGAAGGCGCAAATGAGCAGTTCTTC. Protein sequence: CASSSPREGANEQFF.

The chain is built from TRBV18 and TRBJ1-1; the D gene is possibly TRBD1 (6 bases). V was trimmed by 2 bases and J by 1 base, leaving 11 bases between them. The CDR3 is 15 residues long. CDR1 is KGHSH and CDR2 is LQKENI in the germline V gene. The CDR3 reads CASSPRGQPNTEAFF. The CDR3 DNA reads TGTGCCAGCTCACCAAGAGGACAGCCGAACACTGAAGCTTTCTTT.

The chain employs TRBV9 and TRBJ2-3; 10 nucleotides align to TRBD2. Germline CDR1 reads SGDLS; CDR2 reads YYNGEE. V was pared by 4 bases and J by 2 bases, with 7 bases of the junction left unmatched. This CDR3 contains 16 residues. As DNA, the CDR3 is TGTGCCAGCAGCATCCTCGGACTAGCGGCCACAGATACGCAGTATTTT. It codes for CASSILGLAATDTQYF.

The CDR3 nucleotides read TGCGCCAGCAGCCCTCTAGCGGGAGGCCTCACGGATACGCAGTATTTT. It yields the protein CASSPLAGGLTDTQYF. The chain uses TRBV4-3 and TRBJ2-3; TRBD2 matches 11 bases. This CDR3 is 16 amino acids long. Germline V gives CDR1 LGHNA, CDR2 YSLEER. V lost 4 bases and J lost 6; bases outside the gene matches: 9.

The rearrangement uses TRBV28 and TRBJ1-5; D uncertain. Trimming removed 11 bases from V and 2 bases from J, with 13 bases in between. The CDR3 has 13 residues. Germline values: CDR1 MDHEN, CDR2 SYDVKM. This CDR3 is CAGGNAGNQPQHF. The CDR3 coding sequence is TGTGCCGGCGGGAATGCGGGCAATCAGCCCCAGCATTTT.